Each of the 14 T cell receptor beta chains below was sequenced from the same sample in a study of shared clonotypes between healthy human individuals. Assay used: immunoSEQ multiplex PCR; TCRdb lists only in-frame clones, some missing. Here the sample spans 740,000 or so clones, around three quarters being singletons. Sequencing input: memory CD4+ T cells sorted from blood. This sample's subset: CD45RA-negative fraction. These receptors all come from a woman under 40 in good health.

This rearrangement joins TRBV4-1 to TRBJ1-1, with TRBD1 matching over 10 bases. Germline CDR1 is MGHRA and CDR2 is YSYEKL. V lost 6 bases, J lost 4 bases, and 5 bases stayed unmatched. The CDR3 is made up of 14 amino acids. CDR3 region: CASRQTGGSTEAFF. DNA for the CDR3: TGCGCCAGCAGACAGACAGGGGGCTCCACTGAAGCTTTCTTT.

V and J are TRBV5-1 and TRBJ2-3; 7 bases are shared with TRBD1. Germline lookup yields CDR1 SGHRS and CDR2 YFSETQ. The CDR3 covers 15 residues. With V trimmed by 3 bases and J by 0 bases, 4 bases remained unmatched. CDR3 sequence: CASSSLGQSTDTQYF. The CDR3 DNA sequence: TGCGCCAGCAGCTCATTGGGACAGAGCACAGATACGCAGTATTTT.

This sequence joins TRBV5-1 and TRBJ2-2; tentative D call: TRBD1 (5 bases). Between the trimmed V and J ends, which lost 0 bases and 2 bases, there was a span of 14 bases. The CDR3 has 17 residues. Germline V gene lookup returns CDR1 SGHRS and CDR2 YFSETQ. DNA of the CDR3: TGCGCCAGCAGCTTGGAGGGGTCGCGGCAAAACACCGGGGAGCTGTTTTTT. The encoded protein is CASSLEGSRQNTGELFF.

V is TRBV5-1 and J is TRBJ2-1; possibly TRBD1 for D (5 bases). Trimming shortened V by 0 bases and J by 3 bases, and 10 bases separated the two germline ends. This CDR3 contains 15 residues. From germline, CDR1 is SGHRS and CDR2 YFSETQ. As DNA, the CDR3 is TGCGCCAGCAGCTTGGAGGGGCAGAGCTACAATGAGCAGTTCTTC. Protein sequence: CASSLEGQSYNEQFF.

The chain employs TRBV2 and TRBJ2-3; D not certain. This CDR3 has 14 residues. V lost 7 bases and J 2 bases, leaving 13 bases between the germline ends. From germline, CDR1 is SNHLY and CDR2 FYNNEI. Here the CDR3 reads CASNQALNTDTQYF. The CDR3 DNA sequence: TGTGCCAGCAACCAGGCTCTCAACACAGATACGCAGTATTTT.

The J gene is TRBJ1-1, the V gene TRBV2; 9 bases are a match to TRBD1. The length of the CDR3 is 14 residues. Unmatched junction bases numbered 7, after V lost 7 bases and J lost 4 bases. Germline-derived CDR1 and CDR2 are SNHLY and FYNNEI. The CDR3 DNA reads TGTGCCAGCAACCGAGGGACAGGGAGCACTGAAGCTTTCTTT. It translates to CASNRGTGSTEAFF.

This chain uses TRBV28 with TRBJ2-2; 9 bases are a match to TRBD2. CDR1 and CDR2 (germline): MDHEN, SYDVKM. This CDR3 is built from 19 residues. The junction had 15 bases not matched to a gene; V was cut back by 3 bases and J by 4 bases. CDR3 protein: CASSFRTSATIRSTGELFF. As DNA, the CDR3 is TGTGCCAGCAGTTTTCGGACTAGCGCGACAATTCGCAGCACCGGGGAGCTGTTTTTT.

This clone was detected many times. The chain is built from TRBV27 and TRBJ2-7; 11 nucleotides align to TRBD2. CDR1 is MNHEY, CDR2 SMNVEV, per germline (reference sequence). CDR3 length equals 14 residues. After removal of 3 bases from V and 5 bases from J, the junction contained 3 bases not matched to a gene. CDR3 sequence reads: CASSFTSGSNEQYF. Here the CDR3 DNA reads TGTGCCAGCAGTTTTACTAGCGGGAGTAACGAGCAGTACTTC.

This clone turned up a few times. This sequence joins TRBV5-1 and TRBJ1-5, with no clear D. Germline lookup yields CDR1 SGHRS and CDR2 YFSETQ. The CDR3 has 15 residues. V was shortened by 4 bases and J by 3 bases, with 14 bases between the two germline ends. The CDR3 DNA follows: TGCGCCAGCAGCCTCGGTGAGAACCTCAATCAGCCCCAGCATTTT. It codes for CASSLGENLNQPQHF.

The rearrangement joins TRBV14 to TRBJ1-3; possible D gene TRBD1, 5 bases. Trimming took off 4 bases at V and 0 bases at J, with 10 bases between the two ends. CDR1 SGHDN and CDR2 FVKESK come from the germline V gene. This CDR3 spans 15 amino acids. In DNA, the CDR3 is TGTGCCAGCAGCCTACAGGCCAGCTCTGGAAACACCATATATTTT. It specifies CASSLQASSGNTIYF.

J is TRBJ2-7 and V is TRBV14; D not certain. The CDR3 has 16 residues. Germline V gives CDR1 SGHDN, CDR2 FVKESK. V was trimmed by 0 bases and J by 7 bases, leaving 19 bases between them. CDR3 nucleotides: TGTGCCAGCAGCCAAGATTTGTCAGCCGCCCTAGGTGAGCAGTACTTC. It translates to CASSQDLSAALGEQYF.

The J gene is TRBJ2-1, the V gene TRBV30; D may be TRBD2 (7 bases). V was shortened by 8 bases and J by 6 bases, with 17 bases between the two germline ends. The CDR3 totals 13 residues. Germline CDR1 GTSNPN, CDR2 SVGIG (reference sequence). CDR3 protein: CALRGGTTNEQFF. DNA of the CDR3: TGTGCCCTGCGAGGGGGGACTACCAATGAGCAGTTCTTC.

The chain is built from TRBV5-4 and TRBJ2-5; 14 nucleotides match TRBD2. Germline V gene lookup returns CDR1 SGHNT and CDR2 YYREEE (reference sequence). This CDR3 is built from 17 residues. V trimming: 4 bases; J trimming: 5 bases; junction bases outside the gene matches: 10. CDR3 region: CASSQDGTSGSHETQYF. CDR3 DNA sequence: TGTGCCAGCAGCCAAGACGGGACTAGCGGGAGCCATGAGACCCAGTACTTC.

The CDR3 protein is CASSYDRVGGYTF. Written as DNA, the CDR3 is TGTGCCAGCAGCTACGACAGGGTCGGCGGCTACACCTTC. The chain combines TRBV5-6 with TRBJ1-2; 7 bases align to TRBD1. The CDR3 is made up of 13 amino acids. CDR1 is SGHDT, CDR2 YYEEEE, per germline. Germline trimming cut 3 bases from V and 8 bases from J; bases unmatched to any gene: 7.